The TCR beta chain under discussion was sequenced for a study of OX40 agonist ivuxolimab in advanced cancers. As for the study in general: Three patients got partial responses; one had hepatocellular carcinoma and two had cutaneous melanoma.

The study's findings and limits: With doses of 0.1-3.0 mg/kg, partial responders showed among the lowest clonal expansion.

Assay used: immunoSEQ multiplex PCR; TCRdb lists only in-frame clones, some missing. The sample lists tens of thousands of clones, roughly 87% occurring once. As for this clone: Its antigen is unknown.

The V gene's germline CDR1 is SEHNR and CDR2 FQNEAQ (reference sequence). V trimming: 6 bases; J trimming: 5 bases; junction bases outside the gene matches: 5. There are 14 residues in the CDR3. The rearrangement links TRBV7-9 to TRBJ2-3; TRBD2 agrees at 10 bases. Source: CD4+ or CD8+ T cells sorted from blood, taken in a trial of the OX40 agonist ivuxolimab. The source of this sequence is an adult with an advanced solid tumor such as melanoma, head and neck, liver or kidney cancer. DNA of the CDR3: TGTGCCAGCAGGGAGCGGGAGGGCCAAGATACGCAGTATTTT. It is translated as CASREREGQDTQYF.